The 10 T cell receptor beta chains reported below all come from one sample, sequenced in a study of cytomegalovirus exposure and HLA in healthy donors. The PCR used 60 Vbeta and 13 Jbeta primers. Profiling relied on immunoSEQ multiplex PCR, and the TCRdb table lists in-frame clones only, not all of them. The table has 180,000 or so clones, 78% seen once. Sequencing used PBMCs. The receptor source for this set is a female donor in good health and CMV-seronegative.

V usage is TRBV29-1 and J usage is TRBJ1-2; D is unclear. With 2 bases removed from V and 5 bases from J, the gap between germline ends came to 9 bases. The germline gives CDR1 SQVTM, CDR2 ANQGSEA. The CDR3 length is 12 residues. The CDR3 DNA follows: TGCAGCGTTGAAAGGGCGGGGTATGGCTACACCTTC. Translation gives CSVERAGYGYTF.

There are a few counts of this clone. At one end, the junction sequence differs from germline, possibly due to a read error. V and J are TRBV7-9 and TRBJ2-7; TRBD2 is a possible D gene (7 bases). This CDR3 has 15 amino acids. CDR1 and CDR2 (germline): SEHNR, FQNEAQ (reference sequence). CDR3 loop: CSSSAWGGSHYEQYF. The CDR3, as DNA: TGTTCCAGCAGCGCTTGGGGGGGCAGTCATTACGAGCAGTACTTC. Full variable domain (missing parts from reference TRBV7-9 and TRBJ2-7): DTGVSQNPRHKITKRGQNVTFRCDPISEHNRLYWYRQTLGQGPEFLTYFQNEAQLEKSRLLSDRFSAERPKGSFSTLEIQRTEQGDSAMYLCSSSAWGGSHYEQYFGPGTRLTVT.

The gene calls are TRBV12-5 and TRBJ2-7, with D possibly matching TRBD1 (7 bases). This CDR3 comprises 14 residues. Between the trimmed V and J ends, which lost 3 bases and 5 bases, there was a span of 14 bases. Germline CDR1 LGHNT, CDR2 FRNRAP. The CDR3 DNA reads as TGTGCTAGTGGTTTAGGTCAGGGGGGCAACGAGCAGTACTTC. Translated, it gives CASGLGQGGNEQYF.

The CDR3 spells CASSLTLTTYNEQFF. The CDR3 bases are TGTGCCAGCAGCTTAACGTTAACGACATACAATGAGCAGTTCTTC. The rearrangement uses TRBV7-3 and TRBJ2-1; D is unresolved. V lost 0 bases, J lost 4 bases, and 10 bases lay in between. This CDR3 has 15 residues. Per the germline V gene, CDR1 is SGHTA and CDR2 is FQGTGA.

A few counts support this clone. The chain is built from TRBV11-1 and TRBJ2-5, with 10 bases identical to TRBD2. V shed 5 bases and J 4 bases; nucleotides not matched to a gene: 13. The germline CDR1 and CDR2 sequences are SGHAT and FQDESV (reference sequence). This CDR3 is built from 17 residues. The CDR3 is CASSAGGAGGLGETQYF. DNA of the CDR3: TGTGCCAGCAGCGCAGGGGGAGCGGGAGGGCTCGGAGAGACCCAGTACTTC. Filled out from reference TRBV11-1 and TRBJ2-5, the complete variable domain reads EAEVAQSPRYKITEKSQAVAFWCDPISGHATLYWYRQILGQGPELLVQFQDESVVDDSQLPKDRFSAERLKGVDSTLKIQPAELGDSAMYLCASSAGGAGGLGETQYFGPGTRLLVL.

The V and J genes are TRBV9 and TRBJ2-1; possibly TRBD2 for D (7 bases). The CDR3 is made up of 15 amino acids. The V and J ends lost 0 bases and 6 bases respectively, with 13 bases between them. The germline CDR1 and CDR2 sequences are SGDLS and YYNGEE. The DNA for the CDR3 is TGTGCCAGCAGCGTAGCGGCGGGGGCGCCCAATGAGCAGTTCTTC. Residues: CASSVAAGAPNEQFF.

This sequence joins TRBV30 and TRBJ2-5; 9 bases agree with TRBD2. Per germline, CDR1 GTSNPN and CDR2 SVGIG (reference sequence). This CDR3 is built from 15 residues. V lost 8 bases to trimming and J lost 5 bases; unmatched junction nucleotides: 15. The CDR3 DNA is TGTGCCCAAAACCGGGCGGGAGGGCCGGGGGAGACCCAGTACTTC. The encoded protein is CAQNRAGGPGETQYF.

J is TRBJ2-7 and V is TRBV6-5; D is undetermined. The ends were cut back, 10 bases at V and 6 bases at J, with 13 bases in the middle. CDR3 length: 11 amino acids. CDR1 and CDR2 from the germline V gene are MNHEY and SVGAGI. In DNA, the CDR3 is TGTGCCACCCGCGTCTATCGCGAGCAGTACTTC. This translates into CATRVYREQYF.

CDR3 sequence: CASSHHRDTGELFF. The CDR3 DNA sequence: TGTGCCAGCAGCCACCACAGGGACACCGGGGAGCTGTTTTTT. V gene TRBV7-3 combines with J gene TRBJ2-2; TRBD1 is a possible D gene (6 bases). CDR1 SGHTA and CDR2 FQGTGA come from the germline V gene. The CDR3 consists of 14 residues. Deletions cut 5 bases from V and 3 bases from J, with 10 bases between.

The V and J genes are TRBV25-1 and TRBJ1-3, with TRBD1 matching over 7 bases. CDR1 MGHDK and CDR2 SYGVNS come from the germline V gene. The junction had 8 bases not matched to a gene; V was cut back by 7 bases and J by 2 bases. CDR3 size: 15 residues. The DNA of the CDR3 is TGTGCCAGCACCGCAGGGGGTAGACCTGGAAACACCATATATTTT. Encoded protein: CASTAGGRPGNTIYF.